This entry lists 16 T cell receptor beta chains sequenced from one sample in a study of T cell responses to AZD1222 COVID-19 vaccine. Repertoires were generated with immunoSEQ multiplex PCR, while TCRdb's copy carries only in-frame clones and drops some. This sample has some 150,000 clones, with about 93% found just once. Sequenced material: peripheral blood, taken on day 0 of AZD1222 vaccination. Source of these receptors: an adult in good health.

This clone was picked up one time. This chain connects TRBV5-1 to TRBJ2-1, with 9 nucleotides matching TRBD2. Trimming cost V 2 bases and J 10 bases; bases outside gene matches: 10. Germline V gene data show CDR1 as SGHRS and CDR2 as YFSETQ. This CDR3 is built from 15 residues. CDR3 region: CASSFGGRATREQFF. In nucleotides, the CDR3 is TGCGCCAGCAGCTTCGGCGGGAGGGCCACCCGGGAGCAGTTCTTC.

The chain combines TRBV9 with TRBJ2-2; weak D call: TRBD2 (6 bases). This CDR3 has 18 residues. Per the germline V gene, CDR1 is SGDLS and CDR2 is YYNGEE. V was clipped by 0 bases and J by 7 bases, with 22 bases between them. The CDR3 nucleotides read TGTGCCAGCAGCGTAGCCCCCCAGCGGGTATCTGAGGTCGGGGAGCTGTTTTTT. Its translation is CASSVAPQRVSEVGELFF.

This clone was recorded only once. The chain carries TRBV6-5 and TRBJ1-3; D is undetermined. CDR1 and CDR2 from the germline V gene are MNHEY and SVGAGI. This CDR3 spans 16 amino acids. With 0 bases removed from V and 6 bases from J, the gap between germline ends came to 15 bases. The CDR3 region is CASSYSKASPENTIYF. The DNA for the CDR3 is TGTGCCAGCAGTTACTCGAAAGCCAGTCCTGAAAACACCATATATTTT.

The chain employs TRBV7-2 and TRBJ1-3; D is unresolved. The CDR3 extends over 14 amino acids. Germline assignment: CDR1 SGHTA and CDR2 FQGNSA. Between the trimmed V and J ends, which lost 5 bases and 0 bases, there was a span of 8 bases. The CDR3 coding sequence is TGTGCCAGCAGCCCTTACATCTCTGGAAACACCATATATTTT. Protein: CASSPYISGNTIYF. Filled out from reference TRBV7-2 and TRBJ1-3, the complete variable domain reads GAGVSQSPSNKVTEKGKDVELRCDPISGHTALYWYRQSLGQGLEFLIYFQGNSAPDKSGLPSDRFSAERTGGSVSTLTIQRTQQEDSAVYLCASSPYISGNTIYFGEGSWLTVV.

This chain links TRBV4-2 with TRBJ2-1, with D possibly TRBD2 on 7 matching bases. This CDR3 region has 16 residues. CDR1 and CDR2 from the germline V gene are LGHNA and YNFKEQ. Trimming left V 3 bases short and J 5 bases short, with 17 bases between. CDR3: CASSQAPRGAHNEQFF. For the CDR3, the DNA is TGTGCCAGCAGCCAGGCGCCCCGGGGGGCCCACAATGAGCAGTTCTTC.

This rearrangement joins TRBV24-1 to TRBJ2-7, with 7 bases matching TRBD1. The CDR3 loop spans 17 amino acids. J was trimmed by 3 bases and V by 8 bases; bases with no gene match: 18. CDR1 is KGHDR and CDR2 is SFDVKD in the germline V gene. The CDR3 DNA follows: TGTGCCACCACTCCGGGCGTTCACCAGGGGGTGGGCTACGAGCAGTACTTC. Translated, it gives CATTPGVHQGVGYEQYF.

The rearrangement joins TRBV19 to TRBJ2-2; 11 positions agree with TRBD2. V lost 8 bases, J lost 5 bases, and 7 bases stayed unmatched. Germline CDR1 and CDR2: LNHDA and SQIVND (reference sequence). The length of the CDR3 is 15 residues. The CDR3 DNA reads as TGTGCCAGTTCGACTAGCGGGGTAGTTACCGGGGAGCTGTTTTTT. Protein product: CASSTSGVVTGELFF.

CDR3 sequence reads: CASSLGFGSTYGYTF. Written as DNA, the CDR3 is TGTGCCAGCAGCTTAGGGTTCGGCAGCACCTATGGCTACACCTTC. The J gene is TRBJ1-2, the V gene TRBV7-6; D not resolved. The ends were cut back, 1 base at V and 4 bases at J, with 13 bases in the middle. The CDR3 length is 15 residues. The germline CDR1 and CDR2 sequences are SGHVS and FNYEAQ.

The chain has TRBV5-1 and TRBJ1-1; D gene uncertain. Trimming shortened V by 0 bases and J by 7 bases, and 10 bases separated the two germline ends. The CDR3 consists of 13 residues. Germline CDR1 SGHRS, CDR2 YFSETQ. CDR3 coding DNA: TGCGCCAGCAGCTTGGGGGAGTATGGTGAAGCTTTCTTT. Its protein product is CASSLGEYGEAFF.

This chain joins TRBV12-2 and TRBJ2-1. TRBV12-2 is a documented pseudogene. The CDR3 covers 15 residues. The CDR3 bases are TGTGCAAGTCGCTTAGGGGAGGGGGCCCACAATGAGCAGTTCTTC. Protein product: CASRLGEGAHNEQFF.

In DNA form, the CDR3 reads TGCGCCAGCAGCTTGGCAACAGGGGGCACTGAAGCTTTCTTT. It codes for CASSLATGGTEAFF. This chain joins TRBV5-1 and TRBJ1-1, with 8 positions matching TRBD1. This CDR3 is built from 14 residues. The V and J ends lost 0 bases and 4 bases, in that order; junction bases with no gene match: 2. Germline assignment: CDR1 SGHRS and CDR2 YFSETQ.

The V and J genes are TRBV27 and TRBJ1-2; D possibly corresponds to TRBD1 (6 bases). The CDR3 is 13 residues long. The V gene's germline CDR1 is MNHEY and CDR2 SMNVEV (reference sequence). Between the trimmed V and J ends, which lost 7 bases and 11 bases, there was a span of 20 bases. The CDR3 sequence: CASTSYRALGYTF. CDR3 nucleotides: TGTGCCAGCACCTCCTACAGGGCCCTGGGGTACACCTTC.

The chain is built from TRBV27 and TRBJ2-1; a possible D gene is TRBD2 (6 bases). Germline V CDR1 and CDR2: MNHEY, SMNVEV (reference sequence). V was pared by 5 bases and J by 2 bases, with 16 bases between. The CDR3 is 16 residues long. Here the CDR3 reads CASSLTSSLPYNEQFF. CDR3 nucleotide sequence: TGTGCCAGCAGTCTGACTAGTTCCCTCCCCTACAATGAGCAGTTCTTC.

V gene TRBV5-4 combines with J gene TRBJ2-5; D remains unclear. CDR1 SGHNT and CDR2 YYREEE come from the germline V gene (reference sequence). The CDR3 has 13 residues. Deletions cut 1 base from V and 3 bases from J, with 7 bases between. This CDR3 reads CASSLSAEETQYF. CDR3 coding DNA: TGTGCCAGCAGCTTGTCGGCGGAAGAGACCCAGTACTTC.

V is TRBV6-5 and J is TRBJ2-7; TRBD2 matches 10 bases. Per germline, CDR1 MNHEY and CDR2 SVGAGI. J lost 1 base, V lost 6 bases, and 6 bases had no gene match. The CDR3 has 15 residues. The CDR3 protein is CASRVAGGYSYEQYF. CDR3 bases: TGTGCCAGCAGGGTAGCGGGAGGCTATTCCTACGAGCAGTACTTC.

The chain couples TRBV7-2 to TRBJ2-7; no definite D call. This CDR3 region has 14 residues. Trimming took off 1 base at V and 1 base at J, with 8 bases between the two ends. Germline V gives CDR1 SGHTA, CDR2 FQGNSA. This CDR3 is CASSLVSGSYEQYF. Written as DNA, the CDR3 is TGTGCCAGCAGCTTAGTATCTGGATCCTACGAGCAGTACTTC.